What follows is one T cell receptor (beta chain) and its context. Germline-derived CDR1 and CDR2 are SGHTA and FQGTGA. V dropped 5 bases and J dropped 1 base, with 12 bases sitting between them. The CDR3 runs 15 residues. In the study's own analysis: Reference gene primer amplification gave nucleated cell count estimates. Data came from immunoSEQ multiplex PCR; TCRdb stores just in-frame clones and leaves some out. D and trimming come from the DNA, and the V and J calls and clone size come from that table. Of around 94,000 clones listed, around 81% are singletons. These data come from a study of blood T cell repertoires in COVID-19.

This sequence was found in a man aged 55 to 70 with acute or convalescent COVID-19. V and J are TRBV7-3 and TRBJ2-1; TRBD1 is a possible D gene (6 bases). The sample consisted of peripheral blood. The CDR3 spells CASSTETGSYNEQFF. CDR3 DNA sequence: TGTGCCAGCAGCACCGAGACAGGTTCCTACAATGAGCAGTTCTTC.